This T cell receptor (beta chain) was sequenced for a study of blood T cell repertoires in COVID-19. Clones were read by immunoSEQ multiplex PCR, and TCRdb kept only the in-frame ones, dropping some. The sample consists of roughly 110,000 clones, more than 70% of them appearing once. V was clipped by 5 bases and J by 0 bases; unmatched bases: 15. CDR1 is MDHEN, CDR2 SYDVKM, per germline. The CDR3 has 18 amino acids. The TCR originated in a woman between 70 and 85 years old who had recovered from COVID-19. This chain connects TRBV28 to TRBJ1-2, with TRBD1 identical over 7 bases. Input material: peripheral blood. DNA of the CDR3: TGTGCCAGCAGTCCCAGACCCCGGACAGGAACTTCTAACTATGGCTACACCTTC. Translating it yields CASSPRPRTGTSNYGYTF.